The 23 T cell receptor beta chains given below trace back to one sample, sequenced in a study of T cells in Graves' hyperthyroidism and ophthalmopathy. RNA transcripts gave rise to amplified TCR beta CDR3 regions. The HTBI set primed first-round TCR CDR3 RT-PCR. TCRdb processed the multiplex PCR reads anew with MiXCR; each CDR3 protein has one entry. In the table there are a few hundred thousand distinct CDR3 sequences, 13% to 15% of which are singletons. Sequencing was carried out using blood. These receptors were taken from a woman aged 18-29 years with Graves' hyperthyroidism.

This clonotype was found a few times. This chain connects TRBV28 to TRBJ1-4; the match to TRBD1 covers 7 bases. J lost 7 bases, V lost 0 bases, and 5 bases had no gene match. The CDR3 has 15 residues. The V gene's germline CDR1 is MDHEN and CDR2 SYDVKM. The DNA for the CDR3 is TGTGCCAGCAGTTTATGGGGCAGGGGGGGTGAAAAACTGTTTTTT. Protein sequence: CASSLWGRGGEKLFF.

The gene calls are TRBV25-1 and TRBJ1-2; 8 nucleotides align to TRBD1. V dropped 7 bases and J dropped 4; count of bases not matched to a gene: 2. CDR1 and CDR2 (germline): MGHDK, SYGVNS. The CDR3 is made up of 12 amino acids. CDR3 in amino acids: CASTDRVYGYTF. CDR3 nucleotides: TGTGCCAGCACGGACAGGGTCTATGGCTACACCTTC.

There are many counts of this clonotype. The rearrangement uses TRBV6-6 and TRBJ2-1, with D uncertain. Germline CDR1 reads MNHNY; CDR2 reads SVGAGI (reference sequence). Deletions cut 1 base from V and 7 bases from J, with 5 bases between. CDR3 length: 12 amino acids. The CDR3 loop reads CASSYYGNEQFF. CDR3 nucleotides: TGTGCCAGCAGTTACTACGGGAATGAGCAGTTCTTC.

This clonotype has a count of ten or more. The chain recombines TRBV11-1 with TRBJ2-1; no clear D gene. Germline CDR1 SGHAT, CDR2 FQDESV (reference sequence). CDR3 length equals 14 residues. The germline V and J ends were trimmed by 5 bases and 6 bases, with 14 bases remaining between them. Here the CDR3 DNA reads TGTGCCAGCAGCCCCCAAACTGGGCTCAATGAGCAGTTCTTC. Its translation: CASSPQTGLNEQFF.

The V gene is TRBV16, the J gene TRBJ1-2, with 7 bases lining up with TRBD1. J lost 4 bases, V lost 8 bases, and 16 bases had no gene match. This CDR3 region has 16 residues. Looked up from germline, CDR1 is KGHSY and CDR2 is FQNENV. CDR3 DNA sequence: TGTGCCAGCTCCGGCCTGGGTGGACAGGTCAGCTATGGCTACACCTTC. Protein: CASSGLGGQVSYGYTF.

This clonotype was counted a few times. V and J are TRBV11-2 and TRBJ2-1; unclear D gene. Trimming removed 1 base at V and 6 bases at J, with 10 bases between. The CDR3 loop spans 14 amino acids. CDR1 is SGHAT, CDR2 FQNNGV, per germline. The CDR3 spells CASSLVRSANEQFF. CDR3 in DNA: TGTGCCAGCAGCTTAGTACGCAGCGCCAATGAGCAGTTCTTC. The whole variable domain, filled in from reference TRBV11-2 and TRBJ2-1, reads EAGVAQSPRYKIIEKRQSVAFWCNPISGHATLYWYQQILGQGPKLLIQFQNNGVVDDSQLPKDRFSAERLKGVDSTLKIQPAKLEDSAVYLCASSLVRSANEQFFGPGTRLTVL.

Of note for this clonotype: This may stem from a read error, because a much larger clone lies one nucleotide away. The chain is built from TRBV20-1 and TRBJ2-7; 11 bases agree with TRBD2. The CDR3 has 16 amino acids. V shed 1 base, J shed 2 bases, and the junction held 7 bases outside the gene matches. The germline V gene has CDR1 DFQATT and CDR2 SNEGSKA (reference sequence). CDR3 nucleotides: TGCAGTGCTAGAGGGCGAATAGCGGGAGGGCCCTACGAGCAGTACTTC. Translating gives CSARGRIAGGPYEQYF.

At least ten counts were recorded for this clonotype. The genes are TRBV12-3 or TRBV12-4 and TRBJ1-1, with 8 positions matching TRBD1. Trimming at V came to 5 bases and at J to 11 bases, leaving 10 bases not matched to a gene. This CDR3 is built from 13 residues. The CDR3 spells CASSIGQGQRAFF. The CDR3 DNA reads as TGTGCCAGCAGTATTGGACAGGGCCAAAGGGCTTTCTTT.

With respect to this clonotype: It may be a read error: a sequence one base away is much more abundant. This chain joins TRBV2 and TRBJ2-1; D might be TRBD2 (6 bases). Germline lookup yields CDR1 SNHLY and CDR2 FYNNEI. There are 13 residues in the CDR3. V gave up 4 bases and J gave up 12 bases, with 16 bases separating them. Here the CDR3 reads CASSGPAGRGQFF. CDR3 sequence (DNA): TGTGCCAGCAGTGGGCCCGCGGGACGTGGGCAGTTCTTC.

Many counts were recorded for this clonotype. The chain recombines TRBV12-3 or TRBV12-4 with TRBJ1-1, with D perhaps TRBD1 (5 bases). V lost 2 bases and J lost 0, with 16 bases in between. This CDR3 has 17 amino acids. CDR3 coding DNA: TGTGCCAGCAGTTTAAAGGGGCTCGGTAGTTTGAACACTGAAGCTTTCTTT. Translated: CASSLKGLGSLNTEAFF.

The CDR3 protein is CAISATSGRDRVTGANVLTF. CDR3 nucleotides: TGTGCCATCAGTGCTACTAGCGGGAGGGACAGGGTTACTGGGGCCAACGTCCTGACTTTC. The V gene is TRBV10-3, the J gene TRBJ2-6, with 13 bases aligning to TRBD2. The V gene's germline CDR1 is ENHRY and CDR2 SYGVKD. V lost 4 bases and J lost 2; bases outside the gene matches: 11. The CDR3 totals 20 residues.

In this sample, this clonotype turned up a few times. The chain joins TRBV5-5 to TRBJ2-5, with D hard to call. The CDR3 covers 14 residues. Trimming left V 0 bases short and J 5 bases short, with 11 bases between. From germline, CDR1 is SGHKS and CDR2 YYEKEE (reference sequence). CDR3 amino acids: CASSLEWSRETQYF. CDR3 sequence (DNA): TGTGCCAGCAGCTTGGAGTGGTCTCGGGAGACCCAGTACTTC.

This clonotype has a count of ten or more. CDR3 DNA: TGCGCCAGCAGCCAAGTAGGGACAGCCATGAACACTGAAGCTTTCTTT. This encodes CASSQVGTAMNTEAFF. This chain joins TRBV4-1 and TRBJ1-1; 7 positions agree with TRBD1. The CDR3 covers 16 residues. The V gene's germline CDR1 is MGHRA and CDR2 YSYEKL. V lost 1 base to trimming and J lost 0 bases; unmatched junction nucleotides: 5.

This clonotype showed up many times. CDR3 in amino acids: CASSQAPQGSYNEQFF. In nucleotides, the CDR3 is TGTGCCAGCAGCCAGGCCCCACAGGGTTCCTACAATGAGCAGTTCTTC. V usage is TRBV3-1 and J usage is TRBJ2-1; D is possibly TRBD1 (6 bases). This CDR3 is 16 amino acids long. Germline loops: CDR1 LGHDT, CDR2 YNNKEL (reference sequence). V dropped 3 bases and J dropped 1 base, with 13 bases sitting between them.

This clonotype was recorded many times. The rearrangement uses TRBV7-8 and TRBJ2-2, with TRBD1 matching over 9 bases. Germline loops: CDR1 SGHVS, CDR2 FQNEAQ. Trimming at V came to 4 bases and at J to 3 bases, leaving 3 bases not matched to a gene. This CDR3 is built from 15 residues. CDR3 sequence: CASSYDRGYTGELFF. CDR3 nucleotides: TGTGCCAGCAGCTACGACAGGGGGTACACCGGGGAGCTGTTTTTT.

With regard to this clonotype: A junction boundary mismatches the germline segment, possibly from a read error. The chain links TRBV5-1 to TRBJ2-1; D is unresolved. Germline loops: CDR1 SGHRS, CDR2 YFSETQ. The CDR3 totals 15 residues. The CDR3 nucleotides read TGCGCCAGCAGCTTGGCGGCAGCCTCCTACGATGAGCAGTTCTTC. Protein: CASSLAAASYDEQFF.

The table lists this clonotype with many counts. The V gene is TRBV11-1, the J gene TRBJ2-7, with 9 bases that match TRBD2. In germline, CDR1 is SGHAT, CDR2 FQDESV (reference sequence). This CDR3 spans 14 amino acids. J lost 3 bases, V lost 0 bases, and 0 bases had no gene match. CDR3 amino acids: CASSLAREGYEQYF. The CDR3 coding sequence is TGTGCCAGCAGCTTAGCGCGGGAGGGCTACGAGCAGTACTTC.

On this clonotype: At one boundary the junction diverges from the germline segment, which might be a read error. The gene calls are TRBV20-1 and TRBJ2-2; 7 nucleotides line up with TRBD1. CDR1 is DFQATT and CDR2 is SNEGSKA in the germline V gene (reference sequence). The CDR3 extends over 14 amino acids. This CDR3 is CSASRDRVSGELLF. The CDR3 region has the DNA TGCAGTGCTAGTCGCGACAGGGTGTCTGGGGAGCTGCTTTTT.

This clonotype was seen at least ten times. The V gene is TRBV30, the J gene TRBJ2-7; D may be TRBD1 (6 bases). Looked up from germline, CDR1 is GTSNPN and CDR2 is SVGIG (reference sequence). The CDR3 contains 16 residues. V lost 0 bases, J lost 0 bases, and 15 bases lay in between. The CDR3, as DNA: TGTGCCTGGAGTGTAGCGCTGGGGGCTAGCTCCTACGAGCAGTACTTC. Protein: CAWSVALGASSYEQYF.

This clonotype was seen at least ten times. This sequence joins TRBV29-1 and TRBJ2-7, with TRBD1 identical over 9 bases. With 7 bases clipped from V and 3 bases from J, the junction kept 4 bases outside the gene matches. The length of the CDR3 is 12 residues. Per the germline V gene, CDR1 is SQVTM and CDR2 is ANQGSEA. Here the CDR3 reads CSARGQGYEQYF. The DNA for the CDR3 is TGCAGCGCTCGGGGACAGGGCTACGAGCAGTACTTC.

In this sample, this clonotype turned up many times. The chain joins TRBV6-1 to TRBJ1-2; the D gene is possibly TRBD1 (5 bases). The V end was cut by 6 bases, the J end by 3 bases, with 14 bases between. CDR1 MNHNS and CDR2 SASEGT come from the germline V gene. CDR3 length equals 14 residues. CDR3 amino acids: CASSTRRGDYGYTF. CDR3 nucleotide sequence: TGTGCCAGCAGCACCCGCCGGGGCGACTATGGCTACACCTTC.

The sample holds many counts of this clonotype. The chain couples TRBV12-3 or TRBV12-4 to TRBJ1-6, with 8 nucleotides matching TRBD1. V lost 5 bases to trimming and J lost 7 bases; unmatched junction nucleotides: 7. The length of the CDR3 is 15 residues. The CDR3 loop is CASSGTGSGNSPLHF. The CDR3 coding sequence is TGTGCCAGCAGTGGGACAGGTTCAGGGAATTCACCCCTCCACTTT.

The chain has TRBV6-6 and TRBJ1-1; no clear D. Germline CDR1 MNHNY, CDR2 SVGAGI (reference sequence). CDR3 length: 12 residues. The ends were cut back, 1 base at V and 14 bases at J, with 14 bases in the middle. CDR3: CASSYLGGLAFF. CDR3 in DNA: TGTGCCAGCAGTTACTTGGGAGGCCTTGCATTCTTT.